This T cell receptor beta chain came from a study of blood T cell repertoires in COVID-19. V was pared by 7 bases and J by 6 bases, with 13 bases between. The germline CDR1 and CDR2 sequences are MNHEY and SVGAGI. The CDR3 has 14 residues. Assay: immunoSEQ multiplex PCR; the TCRdb copy retains only in-frame clones and omits some. The sample carries 100,000 to 150,000 clones, about 83% recorded once. This receptor was obtained from an elderly man with active or convalescent COVID-19. The sample was peripheral blood. The chain has TRBV6-5 and TRBJ1-6, with D perhaps matching TRBD1 (6 bases). CDR3 in DNA: TGTGCCAGCACCCCTAGGGGGGGTAATTCACCCCTCCACTTT. The encoded protein is CASTPRGGNSPLHF.